A single sample gave rise to the 30 T cell receptor beta chains below, sequenced in a study of T-cell memory formation after mild COVID-19. TCRdb fed the 5' RACE reads into MiXCR, producing one record per CDR3 protein. The sample lists 27,000 or so distinct CDR3 sequences, around 7.2% occurring once. Sequenced sample: PBMCs or a T cell subset sorted from them (not recorded which). The receptor set was obtained from an adult woman who had mild COVID-19 (a few samples of this study predate the infection). Cell type and time point are not known.

This clonotype has more than one count but fewer than ten. The chain joins TRBV6-2 or TRBV6-3 to TRBJ2-2; a possible D gene is TRBD2 (5 bases). The length of the CDR3 is 13 residues. V shed 7 bases and J shed 7 bases, with 13 bases lying between them. Germline CDR1 is MNHEY and CDR2 is SVGEGT. The CDR3 nucleotides read TGTGCCAGCATGCCTGGAGGTTTCGGGGAGCTGTTTTTT. Its protein is CASMPGGFGELFF.

This clonotype was seen a few times. This chain joins TRBV12-3 or TRBV12-4 and TRBJ2-1; D call uncertain. V gave up 6 bases and J gave up 7 bases, with 10 bases separating them. This CDR3 comprises 12 residues. CDR3 in amino acids: CASSSLGNEQFF. DNA for the CDR3: TGTGCCAGCAGCTCCCTAGGAAATGAGCAGTTCTTC.

This clonotype was picked up many times. The chain is built from TRBV4-3 and TRBJ2-3, with 8 positions matching TRBD1. CDR3 size: 16 residues. The V gene's germline CDR1 is LGHNA and CDR2 YSLEER. V was pared by 3 bases and J by 6 bases, with 11 bases of the junction left unmatched. CDR3 nucleotides: TGCGCCAGCAGCCAGGAAAGAACAGGGGGAGTCGATACGCAGTATTTT. Its protein is CASSQERTGGVDTQYF.

Many counts were recorded for this clonotype. The chain employs TRBV30 and TRBJ1-2; a weak D match, TRBD1 (5 bases). Germline values: CDR1 GTSNPN, CDR2 SVGIG (reference sequence). Between the trimmed V and J ends, which lost 5 bases and 7 bases, there was a span of 14 bases. The CDR3 runs 12 residues. The CDR3 bases are TGTGCCTGGCAGGGCGACGGGCTTGGCTACACCTTC. Its protein is CAWQGDGLGYTF. Variable domain in full (rest from reference TRBV30 and TRBJ1-2): SQTIHQWPATLVQPVGSPLSLECTVEGTSNPNLYWYRQAAGRGLQLLFYSVGIGQISSEVPQNLSASRPQDRQFILSSKKLLLSDSGFYLCAWQGDGLGYTFGSGTRLTVV.

This clonotype was detected many times. The chain employs TRBV7-9 and TRBJ1-1, with 7 bases that match TRBD1. V was pared by 5 bases and J by 4 bases, with 7 bases of the junction left unmatched. The CDR3 loop spans 14 amino acids. Per the germline V gene, CDR1 is SEHNR and CDR2 is FQNEAQ (reference sequence). Here the CDR3 DNA reads TGTGCCAGCAGCCTGGCTACAGGGGCCACTGAAGCTTTCTTT. It specifies CASSLATGATEAFF.

This clonotype has at least ten counts. The chain carries TRBV5-1 and TRBJ1-3; D gene ambiguous. The CDR3 runs to 15 residues. Germline V gene data show CDR1 as SGHRS and CDR2 as YFSETQ. The V end lost 0 bases, the J end lost 0 bases, and 7 bases lay between the germline ends. The CDR3 DNA is TGCGCCAGCAGCTTGGCGGGGAGCTCTGGAAACACCATATATTTT. This codes for CASSLAGSSGNTIYF.

The chain's CDR3 is CSAKGLAGGRGPGELFF. The CDR3 DNA follows: TGCAGCGCGAAGGGACTAGCGGGAGGGCGGGGACCCGGGGAGCTGTTTTTT. The chain has TRBV20-1 and TRBJ2-2, with TRBD2 identical over 16 bases. CDR1 and CDR2 (germline): DFQATT, SNEGSKA (reference sequence). This CDR3 spans 17 amino acids.

This clonotype was observed many times. The V gene is TRBV7-6, the J gene TRBJ2-1; D is perhaps TRBD2 (5 bases). V lost 4 bases and J 0 bases, leaving 10 bases between the germline ends. Per germline, CDR1 SGHVS and CDR2 FNYEAQ. The CDR3 has 15 residues. CDR3 amino acids: CASSSTRSSYNEQFF. The CDR3 coding sequence is TGTGCCAGCAGCTCCACTAGGAGCTCCTACAATGAGCAGTTCTTC.

By proportion, this clonotype is medium-sized (0.01 to 0.1%). The chain recombines TRBV4-2 with TRBJ1-5, with 8 positions matching TRBD1. The germline V gene has CDR1 LGHNA and CDR2 YNFKEQ. The CDR3 loop spans 15 amino acids. Trimming at V came to 2 bases and at J to 7 bases, leaving 7 bases not matched to a gene. In DNA form, the CDR3 reads TGTGCCAGCAGCCAAACTGACAGGGGAAGACAGCCCCAGCATTTT. It is translated as CASSQTDRGRQPQHF.

This clonotype was seen many times. The V and J genes are TRBV7-2 and TRBJ2-3; TRBD1 matches 7 bases. J gave up 6 bases and V 5 bases, and 8 bases lay outside the gene matches. The CDR3 runs 14 residues. In germline, CDR1 is SGHTA, CDR2 FQGNSA. As DNA, the CDR3 is TGTGCCAGCAGCCGGAAGACAGGGACCGATACGCAGTATTTT. Translated, it gives CASSRKTGTDTQYF.

There are many counts of this clonotype. V usage is TRBV6-2 or TRBV6-3 and J usage is TRBJ2-5; possible D gene TRBD2, 7 bases. Germline V gene lookup returns CDR1 MNHEY and CDR2 SVGEGT. There are 17 residues in the CDR3. V dropped 0 bases and J dropped 5 bases, with 19 bases sitting between them. The CDR3 region has the DNA TGTGCCAGCAGTTACTCGAAGGGGGGAGGGAACTGGGAGACCCAGTACTTC. Translating gives CASSYSKGGGNWETQYF.

Many counts were recorded for this clonotype. The rearrangement joins TRBV30 to TRBJ2-7; D ambiguous. The length of the CDR3 is 12 residues. Germline V gives CDR1 GTSNPN, CDR2 SVGIG (reference sequence). V lost 0 bases and J 11 bases, leaving 14 bases between the germline ends. For the CDR3, the DNA is TGTGCCTGGAGTGTTAGCCCCGCGCGTAAGTACTTC. It translates to CAWSVSPARKYF.

A note on this clonotype: A much larger clone differs by one base, so this may be a read error. The rearrangement links TRBV20-1 to TRBJ2-1; 7 nucleotides align to TRBD1. Losses at the gene ends were 5 bases for V and 8 bases for J; bases not matched to a gene: 15. The germline CDR1 and CDR2 sequences are DFQATT and SNEGSKA (reference sequence). The CDR3 is made up of 15 amino acids. Written as DNA, the CDR3 is TGCAGTGCTCACGAGGCGGTGGACAGGAGGTATGAGCAGTTCTTC. This gives the protein CSAHEAVDRRYEQFF.

This clonotype has at least ten counts. The chain recombines TRBV24-1 with TRBJ2-2; D is perhaps TRBD2 (6 bases). Germline assignment: CDR1 KGHDR and CDR2 SFDVKD. The CDR3 consists of 16 residues. V was shortened by 4 bases and J by 1 base, with 12 bases between the two germline ends. For the CDR3, the DNA is TGTGCCACCAGTGACCCCGGGCGGGGGAACACCGGGGAGCTGTTTTTT. It specifies CATSDPGRGNTGELFF.

At least ten counts were recorded for this clonotype. The genes are TRBV5-5 and TRBJ2-7; possible D gene TRBD2, 6 bases. V lost 3 bases to trimming and J lost 3 bases, with 19 bases between them. CDR1 is SGHKS, CDR2 YYEKEE, per germline (reference sequence). The CDR3 is made up of 16 amino acids. DNA for the CDR3: TGTGCCAGCAGCTCGTTGGAGGGAATCCGCCTCTACGAGCAGTACTTC. Its protein product is CASSSLEGIRLYEQYF. Together with reference TRBV5-5 and TRBJ2-7, the CDR3 gives the full variable domain: DAGVTQSPTHLIKTRGQQVTLRCSPISGHKSVSWYQQVLGQGPQFIFQYYEKEERGRGNFPDRFSARQFPNYSSELNVNALLLGDSALYLCASSSLEGIRLYEQYFGPGTRLTVT.

At least ten counts were recorded for this clonotype. V gene TRBV7-2 combines with J gene TRBJ2-2; tentative D call: TRBD2 (5 bases). CDR3 size: 13 residues. Deletions cut 6 bases from V and 3 bases from J, with 8 bases between. The V gene's germline CDR1 is SGHTA and CDR2 FQGNSA. CDR3 sequence reads: CASRKGDTGELFF. Written as DNA, the CDR3 is TGTGCCAGCAGAAAGGGAGACACCGGGGAGCTGTTTTTT.

At least ten counts were recorded for this clonotype. CDR3 DNA: TGTGCCACCGGACAGGGTATGGGAGAGACCCAGTACTTC. Translated: CATGQGMGETQYF. The chain employs TRBV7-3 and TRBJ2-5; TRBD1 matches 8 bases. Germline lookup yields CDR1 SGHTA and CDR2 FQGTGA. The CDR3 consists of 13 residues. V lost 10 bases, J lost 4 bases, and 8 bases stayed unmatched. Complete variable domain (other parts from reference TRBV7-3 and TRBJ2-5): GAGVSQTPSNKVTEKGKYVELRCDPISGHTALYWYRQSLGQGPEFLIYFQGTGAADDSGLPNDRFFAVRPEGSVSTLKIQRTERGDSAVYLCATGQGMGETQYFGPGTRLLVL.

Many counts were recorded for this clonotype. This rearrangement joins TRBV5-6 to TRBJ2-6; D is unresolved. Trimming stripped 1 base from V and 1 base from J, with 15 bases between. Germline-derived CDR1 and CDR2 are SGHDT and YYEEEE. The CDR3 contains 18 residues. This CDR3 is CASSLRNNGVSGANVLTF. The CDR3 DNA sequence: TGTGCCAGCAGCTTGAGAAACAACGGAGTATCTGGGGCCAACGTCCTGACTTTC.

In its sample, this clonotype was seen many times. CDR3 nucleotides: TGTGCCAGCAGCTCCCCGGGACAGGGGACTACAGAAGCTTTCTTT. It encodes CASSSPGQGTTEAFF. The V call is TRBV7-9, the J call TRBJ1-1; TRBD1 matches at 10 bases. The CDR3 length is 15 residues. Germline values: CDR1 SEHNR, CDR2 FQNEAQ (reference sequence). V dropped 4 bases and J dropped 8; count of bases not matched to a gene: 10.

This clonotype occurred many times. The chain recombines TRBV11-2 with TRBJ1-1, with D possibly matching TRBD1 (6 bases). Germline loops: CDR1 SGHAT, CDR2 FQNNGV. The CDR3 is 13 amino acids. V dropped 3 bases and J dropped 11 bases, with 16 bases sitting between them. CDR3 nucleotide sequence: TGTGCCAGCAGCTTGGACAACAGGGTGGGGGCTTTCTTT. Protein: CASSLDNRVGAFF.

This clonotype was observed many times. The chain links TRBV20-1 to TRBJ2-3; D possibly corresponds to TRBD2 (6 bases). CDR1 and CDR2 from the germline V gene are DFQATT and SNEGSKA (reference sequence). Trimming left V 4 bases short and J 0 bases short, with 11 bases between. CDR3 length: 14 residues. This chain's CDR3 is CSAKRELSTDTQYF. The CDR3 region has the DNA TGCAGTGCTAAACGGGAGCTAAGCACAGATACGCAGTATTTT.

In its sample, this clonotype was seen a few times. CDR3 protein: CASSLVWVGATGELFF. For the CDR3, the DNA is TGTGCCAGCAGCTTGGTGTGGGTAGGGGCCACCGGGGAGCTGTTTTTT. The V and J genes are TRBV5-6 and TRBJ2-2; tentatively, D is TRBD1 (5 bases). Trimming cost V 0 bases and J 4 bases, with 13 bases left between them. Germline CDR1 is SGHDT and CDR2 is YYEEEE. The CDR3 runs to 16 residues.

This clonotype has at least ten counts. V is TRBV6-5 and J is TRBJ2-7, with D hard to call. Deletions cut 6 bases from V and 2 bases from J, with 14 bases between. Germline V lookup: CDR1 MNHEY, CDR2 SVGAGI. The CDR3 totals 14 residues. The CDR3 DNA reads as TGTGCCAGCAGGCCGGGTCGAACTACCTACGAGCAGTACTTC. Protein: CASRPGRTTYEQYF.

This chain connects TRBV30 to TRBJ1-4; 10 bases map to TRBD1. CDR1 and CDR2 (germline): GTSNPN, SVGIG (reference sequence). Trimming took 2 bases from V and 6 from J; bases not matched to a gene: 9. There are 16 residues in the CDR3. The CDR3 protein is CAWSNFKDRGYEKLFF. DNA of the CDR3: TGTGCCTGGAGTAATTTTAAGGACAGGGGGTATGAAAAACTGTTTTTT.

Relative to its sample, this clonotype is medium-sized. The genes are TRBV7-2 and TRBJ1-2; maybe TRBD1 (6 bases). The V gene's germline CDR1 is SGHTA and CDR2 FQGNSA. This CDR3 comprises 16 residues. Trimming took 5 bases from V and 3 from J, leaving 19 bases between them. CDR3 DNA sequence: TGTGCCAGCAGCCCTAACGGTAGGGGACAAGACTATGGCTACACCTTC. Amino acid sequence: CASSPNGRGQDYGYTF.

Many counts were recorded for this clonotype. The rearrangement joins TRBV15 to TRBJ2-7; TRBD2 agrees at 7 bases. Germline-derived CDR1 and CDR2 are LNHNV and YYDKDF (reference sequence). The CDR3 contains 15 residues. V shed 0 bases, J shed 7 bases, and the junction held 9 bases outside the gene matches. CDR3 residues: CATSRDGGTIGEQYF. CDR3 DNA sequence: TGTGCCACCAGCAGAGATGGGGGGACTATCGGGGAGCAGTACTTC.

This clonotype is classed as medium-sized. The rearrangement links TRBV7-8 to TRBJ1-5, with TRBD1 matching over 8 bases. The CDR3 has 14 residues. V gave up 5 bases and J gave up 2 bases; unmatched junction bases: 2. From germline, CDR1 is SGHVS and CDR2 FQNEAQ. Written as DNA, the CDR3 is TGTGCCAGCAGCCCGGGACAGGGCAATCAGCCCCAGCATTTT. Its protein is CASSPGQGNQPQHF.

This clonotype was seen at least ten times. This chain joins TRBV4-2 and TRBJ1-2; 8 bases are a match to TRBD1. The CDR3 is 17 residues long. The junction had 10 bases not matched to a gene; V was cut back by 0 bases and J by 4 bases. The germline CDR1 and CDR2 sequences are LGHNA and YNFKEQ. In DNA form, the CDR3 reads TGTGCCAGCAGCCAAGAATGGGCAGGGGGCCACTCCTATGGCTACACCTTC. Amino acid sequence: CASSQEWAGGHSYGYTF.

CDR3 sequence: CATSDHGQKTAFF. In nucleotides, the CDR3 is TGTGCCACCAGTGACCATGGACAGAAGACGGCTTTCTTT. The V call is TRBV24-1, the J call TRBJ1-1, with D possibly TRBD1 on 6 matching bases. Germline CDR1 and CDR2: KGHDR and SFDVKD. The CDR3 spans 13 residues. The ends were cut back, 4 bases at V and 11 bases at J, with 16 bases in the middle.

A note on this clonotype: This may be a read error, as it is one base from a much larger clone. V is TRBV6-2 or TRBV6-3 and J is TRBJ1-5, with a tentative D call TRBD1 (5 bases). CDR3 length: 16 amino acids. Looked up from germline, CDR1 is MNHEY and CDR2 is SVGEGT. CDR3 sequence (DNA): TGTGCCAGCAGTTACGGTGGCAGGGCAGGCAATAAGCCCCAGCATTTT. This codes for CASSYGGRAGNKPQHF.